This passage covers 10 T cell receptor beta chains from one sample sequenced in a study of cytomegalovirus exposure and HLA in healthy donors. Vbeta (60) and Jbeta (13) primers were used in the PCR. Generated by immunoSEQ multiplex PCR, the TCRdb table keeps only in-frame clones and is missing some. The table has roughly 150,000 clones, about 64% seen once. Sequencing input: PBMCs. The receptors originated from a woman in her twenties or thirties in good health and CMV-seropositive.

This clone has just one count. This chain joins TRBV27 and TRBJ2-1; the D gene is possibly TRBD1 (6 bases). V gave up 8 bases and J gave up 6 bases, with 14 bases separating them. The CDR3 covers 13 residues. Germline loops: CDR1 MNHEY, CDR2 SMNVEV (reference sequence). CDR3 sequence: CASALDRSNEQFF. Written as DNA, the CDR3 is TGTGCCAGCGCGCTGGACAGATCCAATGAGCAGTTCTTC.

CDR3 in amino acids: CASSFGQGKETQYF. The CDR3 region has the DNA TGTGCCAGCAGCTTTGGACAGGGTAAAGAGACCCAGTACTTC. The chain combines TRBV11-2 with TRBJ2-5; the match to TRBD1 covers 8 bases. The ends lost 3 bases at V and 3 bases at J; junction bases unmatched: 3. Looked up from germline, CDR1 is SGHAT and CDR2 is FQNNGV. The CDR3 loop spans 14 amino acids.

V gene TRBV28 combines with J gene TRBJ1-2; 7 nucleotides align to TRBD1. CDR1 and CDR2 (germline): MDHEN, SYDVKM. The CDR3 extends over 12 amino acids. Trimming cost V 3 bases and J 7 bases; bases outside gene matches: 2. CDR3 sequence (DNA): TGTGCCAGCAGTTTGCAGGGGGGTGGCTACACCTTC. Translated, it gives CASSLQGGGYTF.

In regard to this clone: At one of its ends the junction is not consistent with the germline gene, which may arise from a read error. CDR3 residues: CASSPGQGSYNAQFF. Here the CDR3 DNA reads TGTGCCAGCAGCCCGGGACAGGGATCTTACAATGCGCAGTTCTTC. The chain is built from TRBV4-2 and TRBJ2-1; the match to TRBD1 covers 9 bases. Germline loops: CDR1 LGHNA, CDR2 YNFKEQ. This CDR3 region has 15 residues.

In this sample, this clone turned up a few times. V usage is TRBV9 and J usage is TRBJ2-3, with 8 bases that match TRBD2. J gave up 4 bases and V 0 bases, and 4 bases lay outside the gene matches. Per germline, CDR1 SGDLS and CDR2 YYNGEE. The CDR3 covers 15 residues. The chain's CDR3 is CASSVGAGVADTQYF. CDR3 nucleotides: TGTGCCAGCAGCGTAGGAGCGGGAGTGGCAGATACGCAGTATTTT.

The chain joins TRBV7-2 to TRBJ2-1, with 12 bases that match TRBD2. The CDR3 consists of 16 residues. The trim removed 1 base at V and 14 bases at J, leaving 12 bases unmatched. Germline-derived CDR1 and CDR2 are SGHTA and FQGNSA. The CDR3 DNA follows: TGTGCCAGCAGCTTAGTGGGACTAGCGGGCGCTACTAGGGAGTTCTTC. Amino acid sequence: CASSLVGLAGATREFF. Combining the CDR3 with reference TRBV7-2 and TRBJ2-1 gives the whole variable domain GAGVSQSPSNKVTEKGKDVELRCDPISGHTALYWYRQSLGQGLEFLIYFQGNSAPDKSGLPSDRFSAERTGGSVSTLTIQRTQQEDSAVYLCASSLVGLAGATREFFGPGTRLTVL.

This clone was observed a handful of times. The chain recombines TRBV19 with TRBJ2-1, with 7 bases that match TRBD2. CDR1 is LNHDA and CDR2 is SQIVND in the germline V gene (reference sequence). V was clipped by 7 bases and J by 0 bases; unmatched bases: 3. This CDR3 is 14 amino acids long. CDR3 DNA: TGTGCCAGTATGGGGGGGGGCTCCTACAATGAGCAGTTCTTC. Its translation: CASMGGGSYNEQFF.

The V gene is TRBV30, the J gene TRBJ1-5; the D gene is possibly TRBD1 (5 bases). CDR3 length equals 15 residues. CDR1 is GTSNPN and CDR2 is SVGIG in the germline V gene (reference sequence). V was clipped by 2 bases and J by 3 bases, with 14 bases between them. This chain's CDR3 is CAWSLYTGYNQPQHF. Written as DNA, the CDR3 is TGTGCCTGGAGTTTATATACAGGTTACAATCAGCCCCAGCATTTT.

J is TRBJ2-1 and V is TRBV30, with 9 bases aligning to TRBD2. The CDR3 length is 15 residues. V trimming: 0 bases; J trimming: 7 bases; junction bases outside the gene matches: 7. Germline CDR1 and CDR2: GTSNPN and SVGIG (reference sequence). CDR3 loop: CAWSVRSAGGNEQFF. CDR3 in DNA: TGTGCCTGGAGTGTAAGGTCGGCGGGAGGGAATGAGCAGTTCTTC.

The chain employs TRBV5-6 and TRBJ1-2; D might be TRBD1 (5 bases). The V end lost 6 bases, the J end lost 4 bases, and 16 bases lay between the germline ends. Germline V CDR1 and CDR2: SGHDT, YYEEEE. The CDR3 length is 14 residues. The CDR3 nucleotides are TGTGCCAGCAAGGACACGGCGAGGAGCTATGGCTACACCTTC. This sequence encodes CASKDTARSYGYTF.